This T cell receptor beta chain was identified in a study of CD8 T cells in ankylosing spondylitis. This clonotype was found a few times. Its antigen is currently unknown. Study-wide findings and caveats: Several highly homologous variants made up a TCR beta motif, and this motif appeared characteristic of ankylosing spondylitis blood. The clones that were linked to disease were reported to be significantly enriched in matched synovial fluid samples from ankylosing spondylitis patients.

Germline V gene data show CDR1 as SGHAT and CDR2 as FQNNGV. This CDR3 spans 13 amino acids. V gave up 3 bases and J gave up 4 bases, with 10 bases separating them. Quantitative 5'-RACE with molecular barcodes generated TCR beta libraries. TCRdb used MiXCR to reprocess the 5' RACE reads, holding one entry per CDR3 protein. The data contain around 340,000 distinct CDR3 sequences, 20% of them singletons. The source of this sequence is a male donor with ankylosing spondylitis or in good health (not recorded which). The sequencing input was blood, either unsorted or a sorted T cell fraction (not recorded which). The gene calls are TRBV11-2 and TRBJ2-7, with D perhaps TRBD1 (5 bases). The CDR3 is CASSFPGPYEQYF. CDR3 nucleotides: TGTGCCAGCAGCTTTCCAGGGCCATACGAGCAGTACTTC.